This T cell receptor (beta chain) appears in the sequencing data of a study of shared clonotypes between healthy human individuals (dated by TCRdb to 2019 to 2021). Looking at the study overall: The cohort comprised a couple of women and a few men aged 18 to 49 years. Leukapheresis yielded between about 0.94 and 9.5 billion PBMCs per donor. For each donor, CD4 naive and CD4 memory were each given three plates, CD8 naive was given two plates, and CD8 memory was given one plate. To estimate repertoire size and how much clonotype sharing occurs between individuals, the study deeply sequenced the blood TCR repertoires of five healthy adults. Libraries were prepared and TCR repertoires were sequenced by different laboratories using diverse techniques, in order to increase sequencing depth and limit assay-specific biases. General study outcomes and caveats: Pairwise subsampling indicated that sequencing depth was expected to affect the degree of clonotype sharing among donors. Clonotypes shared by all four sorted-subset donors showed higher generation probabilities than non-shared clonotypes. Sampling was restricted to blood, and TCR repertoires in tissue are likely to differ from TCR repertoires in blood. Larger estimated clonotype richness was generally found for naive subsets than for memory subsets. Even with the large sequencing depth, rarefaction of the sorted-subset datasets indicated that sequencing was incomplete. When several donors were compared, the shared fraction of clonotypes was 5% to 6.5% for naive CD4, 3.5% for naive CD8, 2% to 2.5% for memory CD4, and 0.35% to 0.4% for memory CD8. Because the study included a small number of donors, the genetic and exposure-history diversity represented was limited.

V loses 0 bases, J loses 0 bases, and the germline ends lie 12 bases apart. Inclusive of the bounding cysteine and phenylalanine, the CDR3 is 16 residues long. Just CDR3 DNA is preserved here, 48 bases in frame from base 1. According to the germline V gene (reference sequence), CDR1 reads MNHEY and CDR2 reads SMNVEV. TCR CDR3 regions were amplified from genomic DNA by multiplex PCR using the deep immunoSEQ assay. For each cell subset, the extracted genomic DNA was distributed evenly across all wells of several immunoSEQ 96-well plates, and each plate served as one replicate. Each replicate PCR for sorted subsets received around 200 ng genomic DNA, equal to tens of thousands of T cell genomes. Purified libraries were measured with a Qubit 3.0 fluorometer, size-checked on a Bioanalyzer 2100, and measured again with the KAPA Library Quantification kit. Each immunoSEQ 96-well plate was sequenced on its own single-read 150-cycle Illumina NextSeq 550 flow cell. As for how the authors treated the data: Because only junctional sequences without quality scores were contained in the immunoSEQ output, filtering matching that applied to full-length reads could not be performed. To assign V/J genes and CDR3, sequences were annotated against IMGT germline references using PyIR, a Python wrapper for IgBLAST v1.9. Reads with weak V/J assignments (E-value above 1e-6), missing CDR3, stop codons, out-of-frame junctions, or ambiguous translated residues were removed. V3J clonotypes were defined as sequences sharing the same inferred V gene, J gene, and CDR3 amino acid sequence. Percentage overlap between repertoires was calculated by dividing the number of shared unique clonotypes by the size of the smaller repertoire. Three approaches were used to assess repertoire richness: RTK rarefaction, the Chao1 estimator, and Recon v2.1 estimates of unobserved clonotypes. OLGA was used to compute generation probabilities for all TCRbeta clonotypes that the gDNA method yielded from a few donors. Imported from immuneACCESS, the table was reduced by TCRdb to in-frame sequences with V and J called. These copies leave out some clones; in studies compared against another copy, an unresolved V gene accounts for under half, and the cause of the remainder is not known. V and J calls plus clone size are reproduced from that table; the DNA served to infer D and trimming. Present in this sample are over 800,000 clones, roughly 92% of which were seen just once. In total, the top ten clones hold 24% of the sample.

CD8 naive samples consisted of CD45RO-negative cells that were positively selected for CCR7, yielding a CD45RA+CCR7+ population without TemRA cells. Donors were healthy HIV-negative adults with no recently reported acute infections or vaccinations. Every donor was a Caucasian adult residing in Nashville, Tennessee, USA. Blood was obtained by leukapheresis, after which PBMCs were separated by Ficoll-Histopaque density gradient centrifugation and cryopreserved in liquid nitrogen vapor phase. Purity and quantity of every magnetically sorted T cell population were checked by analytical flow cytometry. From each sorted fraction, genomic DNA was isolated and quantified by UV absorbance on a Nanodrop 2000c. Worth noting for this clone: What antigen it recognizes has not been identified. Base qualities are not at hand, and no much larger clone is one base apart.

The sequencing sample was made of naive CD8+ T cells sorted from blood. Reading the label with the study, this specimen's cell subset or site is: CD45RA+CCR7+. This clonotype was sampled from a young man in good health. The sequence is built from TRBV27 and TRBJ2-7; too little of a D gene remains to name it. The CDR3 amino acid sequence is: CASSLSYGESSYEQYF. The bases read TGTGCCAGCAGTTTATCGTATGGAGAGAGCTCCTACGAGCAGTACTTC.